The 31 T cell receptor beta chains below all came from one sample that was sequenced in a study of shared clonotypes between healthy human individuals. The method was immunoSEQ multiplex PCR; TCRdb's version includes in-frame clones alone and lacks a portion of them. The table includes about 490,000 clones, about 84% detected once. Input material: PBMCs. These receptors all stem from a woman aged 40 to 49 in good health. Some clones in this sample may be carry-over from other donors' samples.

As concerns this clone: With a far larger clone one base away, a read error is the likely cause. This chain connects TRBV4-2 to TRBJ2-1, with D maybe TRBD2 (6 bases). V was cut by 4 bases and J by 5 bases, with 21 bases left in between. This CDR3 is 17 amino acids long. Germline CDR1 and CDR2: LGHNA and YNFKEQ. The CDR3 DNA is TGTGCCAGCAGCCGAGATCGGTCGGCGGGAAGGCACAATGAGCAGTTCTTC. Residues: CASSRDRSAGRHNEQFF.

This chain joins TRBV6-6 and TRBJ1-1; tentative D call: TRBD1 (6 bases). Trimming stripped 5 bases from V and 7 bases from J, with 14 bases between. Germline loops: CDR1 MNHNY, CDR2 SVGAGI (reference sequence). The CDR3 sequence is 13 residues long. The CDR3 reads CASSNAGAGEAFF. In nucleotides, the CDR3 is TGTGCCAGCAGTAACGCAGGGGCCGGTGAAGCTTTCTTT.

As for this clone: A read error may be the cause here, since a much bigger clone is one base away. The CDR3 nucleotides are TGTGCCTGGAGTGATCCCCTCCGACAACCCTACAAGCAGTACTTC. Residues: CAWSDPLRQPYKQYF. The rearrangement uses TRBV30 and TRBJ2-7; no reliable D call. Germline V gives CDR1 GTSNPN, CDR2 SVGIG (reference sequence). The CDR3 has 15 amino acids.

On this clone: A far larger clone is one base from this, pointing to a likely read error. In the same sample, other DNA sequences code for this CDR3. The chain carries TRBV9 and TRBJ2-1; TRBD2 is a possible D gene (5 bases). Trimming stripped 1 base from V and 6 bases from J, with 14 bases between. Germline CDR1 reads SGDLS; CDR2 reads YYNGEE. The CDR3 has 15 amino acids. The DNA for the CDR3 is TGTGCCAGCAGCGTAATAGGACTGGCTTCCAATGAGCAGTTCTTC. This gives the protein CASSVIGLASNEQFF.

V usage is TRBV7-7 and J usage is TRBJ2-2; no definite D call. Deletions cut 5 bases from V and 2 bases from J, with 9 bases between. Germline V gene data show CDR1 as SSHAT and CDR2 as FNYEAQ (reference sequence). The CDR3 contains 14 residues. DNA for the CDR3: TGTGCCAGCAGCCCCCTGGGAAACACCGGGGAGCTGTTTTTT. Protein product: CASSPLGNTGELFF.

This chain links TRBV5-6 with TRBJ2-7, with TRBD1 matching over 7 bases. CDR1 SGHDT and CDR2 YYEEEE come from the germline V gene. J lost 2 bases, V lost 4 bases, and 3 bases had no gene match. The CDR3 extends over 13 amino acids. The CDR3 is CASSQGQPYEQYF. The CDR3 DNA sequence: TGTGCCAGCAGCCAGGGACAGCCCTACGAGCAGTACTTC.

The sample holds a few counts of this clone. The chain recombines TRBV11-2 with TRBJ1-5, with 7 nucleotides matching TRBD1. Per the germline V gene, CDR1 is SGHAT and CDR2 is FQNNGV. The ends lost 5 bases at V and 6 bases at J; junction bases unmatched: 4. The CDR3 totals 13 residues. The CDR3 protein is CASSPEGAQPQHF. CDR3 sequence (DNA): TGTGCCAGCAGCCCAGAGGGGGCTCAGCCCCAGCATTTT.

This sequence joins TRBV4-2 and TRBJ1-4, with 8 bases fitting TRBD1. The CDR3 length is 14 residues. Germline lookup yields CDR1 LGHNA and CDR2 YNFKEQ. With 6 bases clipped from V and 6 bases from J, the junction kept 6 bases outside the gene matches. This chain's CDR3 is CASSRTGRDEKLFF. CDR3 nucleotide sequence: TGTGCCAGCAGTCGGACAGGGCGTGATGAAAAACTGTTTTTT.

The rearrangement uses TRBV6-6 and TRBJ1-3, with D hard to call. CDR3 size: 15 residues. V lost 4 bases and J 0 bases, leaving 10 bases between the germline ends. Per the germline V gene, CDR1 is MNHNY and CDR2 is SVGAGI (reference sequence). CDR3 region: CASSSPRSSGNTIYF. CDR3 nucleotide sequence: TGTGCCAGCAGTTCACCCAGGAGCTCTGGAAACACCATATATTTT.

This chain links TRBV29-1 with TRBJ2-1; no clear D gene. Deletions cut 3 bases from V and 4 bases from J, with 4 bases between. Germline values: CDR1 SQVTM, CDR2 ANQGSEA. The CDR3 totals 11 residues. CDR3 in DNA: TGCAGCGTTGAGACGTACAATGAGCAGTTCTTC. It specifies CSVETYNEQFF.

The rearrangement links TRBV11-2 to TRBJ2-7, with D uncertain. V lost 4 bases, J lost 2 bases, and 15 bases lay in between. CDR1 is SGHAT, CDR2 FQNNGV, per germline. CDR3 length: 15 residues. CDR3 residues: CASSSLSKDAYEQYF. Here the CDR3 DNA reads TGTGCCAGCAGCTCCCTTAGCAAAGATGCCTACGAGCAGTACTTC. Full variable domain (rest looked up from reference TRBV11-2 and TRBJ2-7): EAGVAQSPRYKIIEKRQSVAFWCNPISGHATLYWYQQILGQGPKLLIQFQNNGVVDDSQLPKDRFSAERLKGVDSTLKIQPAKLEDSAVYLCASSSLSKDAYEQYFGPGTRLTVT.

This clone was counted a few times. The chain recombines TRBV5-5 with TRBJ1-2; 11 bases are shared with TRBD1. The length of the CDR3 is 15 residues. The V gene's germline CDR1 is SGHKS and CDR2 YYEKEE (reference sequence). J lost 8 bases, V lost 4 bases, and 10 bases had no gene match. CDR3 in amino acids: CASSRPGQGAHGYTF. The DNA of the CDR3 is TGTGCCAGCAGCCGACCCGGACAGGGGGCTCACGGCTACACCTTC.

The chain is built from TRBV10-2 and TRBJ1-5; D is uncertain. The germline V gene has CDR1 WSHSY and CDR2 SAAADI. Trimming removed 5 bases from V and 6 bases from J, with 11 bases in between. CDR3 size: 13 residues. CDR3 region: CASSTGSGQPQHF. In nucleotides, the CDR3 is TGCGCCAGCAGTACGGGGTCCGGTCAGCCCCAGCATTTT.

The chain links TRBV6-1 to TRBJ1-5, with 7 positions matching TRBD1. V was pared by 6 bases and J by 7 bases, with 12 bases of the junction left unmatched. The CDR3 loop spans 15 amino acids. Germline-derived CDR1 and CDR2 are MNHNS and SASEGT. The CDR3 region has the DNA TGTGCCAGCAGCGAATTTACAGGGGTTCAGCAGCCCCAGCATTTT. Residues: CASSEFTGVQQPQHF.

The gene calls are TRBV28 and TRBJ2-1; 10 bases map to TRBD2. CDR3 length: 15 amino acids. J lost 4 bases, V lost 5 bases, and 5 bases had no gene match. Germline values: CDR1 MDHEN, CDR2 SYDVKM. In nucleotides, the CDR3 is TGTGCCAGCAGTAGAACTAGCGGGGCGTACAATGAGCAGTTCTTC. Protein sequence: CASSRTSGAYNEQFF.

The gene calls are TRBV4-1 and TRBJ2-5; 7 bases align to TRBD1. V was clipped by 4 bases and J by 1 base; unmatched bases: 6. This CDR3 has 15 amino acids. Germline V gene data show CDR1 as MGHRA and CDR2 as YSYEKL. DNA of the CDR3: TGCGCCAGCAGCCGGGGGACAGCGGCCCAAGAGACCCAGTACTTC. Protein product: CASSRGTAAQETQYF.

V usage is TRBV4-1 and J usage is TRBJ2-2, with TRBD2 matching over 8 bases. Germline V gives CDR1 MGHRA, CDR2 YSYEKL. The CDR3 has 20 residues. J was trimmed by 1 base and V by 0 bases; bases with no gene match: 13. The CDR3 is CASSQDRWATSGGNTGELFF. CDR3 nucleotide sequence: TGCGCCAGCAGCCAAGACCGGTGGGCCACTAGCGGAGGGAACACCGGGGAGCTGTTTTTT.

The chain is built from TRBV19 and TRBJ2-3, with D hard to call. V shed 5 bases and J shed 2 bases, with 5 bases lying between them. The CDR3 is made up of 12 amino acids. CDR1 is LNHDA and CDR2 is SQIVND in the germline V gene (reference sequence). CDR3 coding DNA: TGTGCCAGTAGTTTCCTCACAGATACGCAGTATTTT. This gives the protein CASSFLTDTQYF.

The gene calls are TRBV5-1 and TRBJ2-1; TRBD1 aligns across 7 bases. Germline V CDR1 and CDR2: SGHRS, YFSETQ. V trimming: 1 base; J trimming: 4 bases; junction bases outside the gene matches: 23. CDR3 length: 21 residues. The CDR3 here is CASSLPDRVRGVPPTYNEQFF. CDR3 nucleotides: TGCGCCAGCAGCTTGCCCGACAGGGTCCGGGGTGTCCCCCCGACTTACAATGAGCAGTTCTTC.

The V and J genes are TRBV7-3 and TRBJ1-1; possible D gene TRBD1, 5 bases. CDR1 is SGHTA and CDR2 is FQGTGA in the germline V gene. V lost 5 bases, J lost 3 bases, and 13 bases lay in between. The CDR3 sequence is 14 residues long. Here the CDR3 DNA reads TGTGCCAGCAGCGCCGCCCCAGGGCACACTGAAGCTTTCTTT. The encoded protein is CASSAAPGHTEAFF.

Comment on this clone: This likely reflects a read error, since a far larger clone is one base away. This CDR3 is also generated by other DNA sequences in the sample. The chain joins TRBV6-5 to TRBJ2-5, with 9 bases fitting TRBD2. CDR3 length: 15 residues. Losses at the gene ends were 7 bases for V and 11 bases for J; bases not matched to a gene: 17. Germline CDR1 reads MNHEY; CDR2 reads SVGAGI. In nucleotides, the CDR3 is TGTGCCAGCAATCCAGCGGGAGGACTGACATACGAACAGTACTTC. This sequence encodes CASNPAGGLTYEQYF.

The rearrangement joins TRBV9 to TRBJ2-3, with D possibly being TRBD2 (5 bases). The germline CDR1 and CDR2 sequences are SGDLS and YYNGEE. The CDR3 length is 15 residues. V was clipped by 2 bases and J by 1 base, with 11 bases between them. The CDR3 nucleotides are TGTGCCAGCAGCGTGGGTAGCGCCCGCACAGATACGCAGTATTTT. Translation gives CASSVGSARTDTQYF.

This clone was counted only a few times. The V and J genes are TRBV6-5 and TRBJ1-2, with D possibly matching TRBD1 (6 bases). The germline V gene encodes CDR1 MNHEY and CDR2 SVGAGI. V lost 5 bases to trimming and J lost 3 bases, with 16 bases between them. CDR3 length: 15 amino acids. The CDR3 bases are TGTGCCAGCAGTCCAAGCCCCACAGGGCACTATGGCTACACCTTC. Its translation is CASSPSPTGHYGYTF.

The chain is built from TRBV30 and TRBJ2-4; the D gene could be TRBD1 or TRBD2 (5 bases each). Germline-derived CDR1 and CDR2 are GTSNPN and SVGIG (reference sequence). This CDR3 has 13 residues. V lost 5 bases, J lost 3 bases, and 11 bases lay in between. The CDR3 DNA reads as TGTGCCTGGGGGGGTAAGGGCAAAAACATTCAGTACTTC. Amino acids: CAWGGKGKNIQYF.

In regard to this clone: With only one base between it and a far larger clone, this is likely a read error. The chain carries TRBV29-1 and TRBJ2-3, with 8 bases matching TRBD1. Germline V CDR1 and CDR2: SQVTM, ANQGSEA. The junction had 7 bases not matched to a gene; V was cut back by 8 bases and J by 3 bases. This CDR3 contains 13 residues. The CDR3 loop is CSSLTGVTDTQYF. For the CDR3, the DNA is TGCAGCTCTCTGACAGGGGTTACAGATACGCAGTATTTT.

V gene TRBV11-2 combines with J gene TRBJ2-2; D is perhaps TRBD2 (5 bases). This CDR3 spans 16 amino acids. Trimming removed 1 base at V and 1 base at J, with 10 bases between. Germline V CDR1 and CDR2: SGHAT, FQNNGV. CDR3 region: CASSLVGGRNTGELFF. The CDR3 DNA is TGTGCCAGCAGCTTAGTGGGCGGGCGGAACACCGGGGAGCTGTTTTTT.

This clone was seen only once. The V and J genes are TRBV5-1 and TRBJ2-7, with 10 bases that match TRBD1. The length of the CDR3 is 14 residues. Germline values: CDR1 SGHRS, CDR2 YFSETQ. V was clipped by 5 bases and J by 3 bases; unmatched bases: 5. The CDR3 sequence is CASRTGTGVYEQYF. In DNA form, the CDR3 reads TGCGCCAGCAGAACCGGGACAGGGGTCTACGAGCAGTACTTC.

A note on this clone: This likely reflects a read error, since a far larger clone is one base away. The sample carries other DNA sequences with the same CDR3. J is TRBJ2-3 and V is TRBV28; D is perhaps TRBD2 (6 bases). In germline, CDR1 is MDHEN, CDR2 SYDVKM. Trimming cost V 3 bases and J 8 bases, with 18 bases left between them. The CDR3 has 15 residues. The CDR3: CASSLFLEGSVTQYF. The CDR3 nucleotides read TGTGCCAGCAGTTTGTTCTTGGAGGGGTCAGTTACGCAGTATTTT.

The chain joins TRBV18 to TRBJ2-1; D is ambiguous. From germline, CDR1 is KGHSH and CDR2 LQKENI. CDR3 size: 16 residues. V lost 2 bases and J 2 bases, leaving 13 bases between the germline ends. The CDR3 bases are TGTGCCAGCTCACCATCTCTACTTAACACCTACAATGAGCAGTTCTTC. Protein sequence: CASSPSLLNTYNEQFF.

About this clone itself: A far larger clone is one nucleotide away, so this likely arose from a read error. Other DNA variants within this sample encode the same CDR3. This sequence joins TRBV4-2 and TRBJ1-5; the D is unclear. The V end lost 0 bases, the J end lost 5 bases, and 11 bases lay between the germline ends. CDR3 length equals 15 residues. CDR1 LGHNA and CDR2 YNFKEQ come from the germline V gene. CDR3 DNA sequence: TGTGCCAGCAGCCAAGATGAGGGAGGCCATCAGCCCCAGCATTTT. Protein product: CASSQDEGGHQPQHF.

The rearrangement uses TRBV29-1 and TRBJ1-3, with D possibly matching TRBD1 (5 bases). V was cut by 2 bases and J by 3 bases, with 17 bases left in between. This CDR3 spans 16 amino acids. Germline values: CDR1 SQVTM, CDR2 ANQGSEA. The CDR3 spells CSVESTPGGVGNTIYF. CDR3 nucleotides: TGCAGCGTTGAATCCACCCCGGGGGGGGTTGGAAACACCATATATTTT.